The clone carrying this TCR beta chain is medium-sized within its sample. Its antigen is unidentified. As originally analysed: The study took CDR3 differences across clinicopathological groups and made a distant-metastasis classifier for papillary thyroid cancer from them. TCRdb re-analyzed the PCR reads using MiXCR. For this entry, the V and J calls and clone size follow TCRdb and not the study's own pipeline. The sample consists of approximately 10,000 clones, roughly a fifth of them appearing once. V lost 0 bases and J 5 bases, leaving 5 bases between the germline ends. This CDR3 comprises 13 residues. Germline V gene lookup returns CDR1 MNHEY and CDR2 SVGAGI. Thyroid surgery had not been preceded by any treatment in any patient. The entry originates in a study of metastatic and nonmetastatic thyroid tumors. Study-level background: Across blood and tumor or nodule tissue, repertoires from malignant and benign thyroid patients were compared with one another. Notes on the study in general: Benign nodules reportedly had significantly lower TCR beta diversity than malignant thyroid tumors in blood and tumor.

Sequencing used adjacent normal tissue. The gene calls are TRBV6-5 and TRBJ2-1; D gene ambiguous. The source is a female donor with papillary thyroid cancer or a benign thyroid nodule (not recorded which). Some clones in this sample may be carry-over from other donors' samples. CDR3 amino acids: CASSYSSHNEQFF. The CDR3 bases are TGTGCCAGCAGTTACTCGTCCCACAATGAGCAGTTCTTC.